The following is a T cell receptor beta chain sequence with its context. The data stem from a study of blood T cell repertoires in COVID-19. Background on the study: Acute and convalescent COVID-19 specimens originated in the United States, Italy and Spain. PBMCs, B-cell-depleted T cells, or T cells were the source of the cDNA or gDNA that made up the material.

J gave up 1 base and V 0 bases, and 5 bases lay outside the gene matches. The length of the CDR3 is 17 residues. CDR1 and CDR2 from the germline V gene are MNHEY and SVGEGT. Per the study methods: Reference gene primers were amplified, and this amplification served to estimate nucleated cell counts. The data were produced by immunoSEQ multiplex PCR, yet TCRdb's version contains in-frame clones alone and is incomplete. The DNA was the basis for D and trimming; V, J and clone size are from that table. Among around 40,000 clones listed, around 83% were seen once. This chain connects TRBV6-2 or TRBV6-3 to TRBJ2-5, with TRBD2 identical over 10 bases. Sequences were obtained from peripheral blood. This TCR was recovered from a human donor in a cohort sampled during active COVID-19. CDR3 sequence: CASSYSIAGGGQETQYF. The CDR3 DNA follows: TGTGCCAGCAGTTACTCCATAGCGGGGGGCGGCCAAGAGACCCAGTACTTC.